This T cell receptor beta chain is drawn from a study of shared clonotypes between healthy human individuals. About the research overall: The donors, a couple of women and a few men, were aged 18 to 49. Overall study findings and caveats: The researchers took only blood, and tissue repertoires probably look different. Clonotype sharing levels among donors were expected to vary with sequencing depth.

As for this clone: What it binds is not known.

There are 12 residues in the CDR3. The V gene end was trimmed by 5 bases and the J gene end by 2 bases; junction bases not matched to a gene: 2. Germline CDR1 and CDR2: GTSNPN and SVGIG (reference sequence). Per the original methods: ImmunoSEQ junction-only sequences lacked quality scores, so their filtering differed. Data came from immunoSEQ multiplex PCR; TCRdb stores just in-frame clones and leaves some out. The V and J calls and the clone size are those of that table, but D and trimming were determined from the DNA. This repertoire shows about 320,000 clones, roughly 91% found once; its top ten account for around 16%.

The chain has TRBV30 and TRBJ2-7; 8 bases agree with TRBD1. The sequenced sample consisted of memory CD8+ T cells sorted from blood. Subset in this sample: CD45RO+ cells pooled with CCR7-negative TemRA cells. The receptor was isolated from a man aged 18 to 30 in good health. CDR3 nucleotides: TGTGCCTGGGGACAGGGTACCTACGAGCAGTACTTC. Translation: CAWGQGTYEQYF. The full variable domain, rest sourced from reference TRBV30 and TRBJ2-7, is SQTIHQWPATLVQPVGSPLSLECTVEGTSNPNLYWYRQAAGRGLQLLFYSVGIGQISSEVPQNLSASRPQDRQFILSSKKLLLSDSGFYLCAWGQGTYEQYFGPGTRLTVT.